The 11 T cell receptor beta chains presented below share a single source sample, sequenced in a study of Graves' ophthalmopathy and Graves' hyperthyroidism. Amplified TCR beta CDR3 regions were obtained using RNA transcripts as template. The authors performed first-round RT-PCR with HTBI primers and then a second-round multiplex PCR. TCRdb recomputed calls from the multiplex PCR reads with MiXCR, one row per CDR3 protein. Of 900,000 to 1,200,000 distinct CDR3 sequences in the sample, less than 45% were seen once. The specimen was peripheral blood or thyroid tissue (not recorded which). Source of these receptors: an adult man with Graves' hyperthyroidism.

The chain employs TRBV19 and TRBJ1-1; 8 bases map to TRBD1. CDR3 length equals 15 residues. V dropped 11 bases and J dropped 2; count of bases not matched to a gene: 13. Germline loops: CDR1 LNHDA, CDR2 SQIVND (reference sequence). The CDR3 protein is CAGISGQGFNTEAFF. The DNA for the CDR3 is TGTGCCGGTATTTCCGGACAGGGTTTTAACACTGAAGCTTTCTTT.

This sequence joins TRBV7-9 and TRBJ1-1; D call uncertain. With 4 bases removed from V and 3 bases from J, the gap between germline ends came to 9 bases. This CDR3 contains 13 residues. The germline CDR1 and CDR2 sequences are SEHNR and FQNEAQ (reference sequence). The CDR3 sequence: CASSSPMDTEAFF. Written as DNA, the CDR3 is TGTGCCAGCAGCTCGCCAATGGACACTGAAGCTTTCTTT.

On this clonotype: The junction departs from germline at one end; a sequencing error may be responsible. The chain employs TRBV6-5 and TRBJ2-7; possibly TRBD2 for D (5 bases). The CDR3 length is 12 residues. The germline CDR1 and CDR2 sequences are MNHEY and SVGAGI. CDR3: CATSSGFYEQYF. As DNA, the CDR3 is TGTGCCACCAGTTCGGGGTTCTACGAGCAGTACTTC.

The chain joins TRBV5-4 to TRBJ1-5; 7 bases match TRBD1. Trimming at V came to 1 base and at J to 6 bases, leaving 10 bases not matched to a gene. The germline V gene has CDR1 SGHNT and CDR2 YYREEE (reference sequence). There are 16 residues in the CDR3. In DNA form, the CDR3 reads TGTGCCAGCAGCTTGTTCAGGGGGACCGGGGTTCAGCCCCAGCATTTT. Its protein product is CASSLFRGTGVQPQHF.

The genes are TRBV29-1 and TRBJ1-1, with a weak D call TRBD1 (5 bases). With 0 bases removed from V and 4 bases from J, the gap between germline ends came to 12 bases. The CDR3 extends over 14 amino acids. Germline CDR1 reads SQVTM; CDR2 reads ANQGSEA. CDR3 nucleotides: TGCAGCGTTGAAGATAAGGGGCGGTCCACTGAAGCTTTCTTT. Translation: CSVEDKGRSTEAFF. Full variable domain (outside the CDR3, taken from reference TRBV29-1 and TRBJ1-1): SAVISQKPSRDICQRGTSLTIQCQVDSQVTMMFWYRQQPGQSLTLIATANQGSEATYESGFVIDKFPISRPNLTFSTLTVSNMSPEDSSIYLCSVEDKGRSTEAFFGQGTRLTVV.

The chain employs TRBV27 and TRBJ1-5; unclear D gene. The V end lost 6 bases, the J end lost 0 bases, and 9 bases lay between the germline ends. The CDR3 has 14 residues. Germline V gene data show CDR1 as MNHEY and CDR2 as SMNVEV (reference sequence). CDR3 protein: CASSRVNSNQPQHF. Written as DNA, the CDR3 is TGTGCCAGCAGCCGTGTAAATAGCAATCAGCCCCAGCATTTT.

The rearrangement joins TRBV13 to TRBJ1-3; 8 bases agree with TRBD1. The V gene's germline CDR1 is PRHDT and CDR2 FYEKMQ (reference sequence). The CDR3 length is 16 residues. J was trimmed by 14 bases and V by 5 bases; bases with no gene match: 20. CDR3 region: CASSPNAGTGPSSVYF. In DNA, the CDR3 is TGTGCCAGCAGCCCAAACGCCGGGACAGGTCCGTCATCGGTATATTTT.

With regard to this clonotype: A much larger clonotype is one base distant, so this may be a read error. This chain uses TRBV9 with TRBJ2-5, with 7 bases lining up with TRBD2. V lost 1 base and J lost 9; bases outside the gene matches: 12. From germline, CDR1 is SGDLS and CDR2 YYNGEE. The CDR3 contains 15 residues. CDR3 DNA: TGTGCCAGCAGCGTAAGCGCGGGAGCGGTGGAGGCCCAGTACTTC. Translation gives CASSVSAGAVEAQYF.

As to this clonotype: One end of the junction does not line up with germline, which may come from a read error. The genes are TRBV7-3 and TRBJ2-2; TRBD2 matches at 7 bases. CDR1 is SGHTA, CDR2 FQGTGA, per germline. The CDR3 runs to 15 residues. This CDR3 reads CASSLFGGNTGELLF. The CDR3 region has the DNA TGTGCCAGCAGCTTATTCGGGGGGAACACCGGGGAGCTGTTATTT. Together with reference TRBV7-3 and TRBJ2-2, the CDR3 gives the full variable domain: GAGVSQTPSNKVTEKGKYVELRCDPISGHTALYWYRQSLGQGPEFLIYFQGTGAADDSGLPNDRFFAVRPEGSVSTLKIQRTERGDSAVYLCASSLFGGNTGELLFGEGSRLTVL.

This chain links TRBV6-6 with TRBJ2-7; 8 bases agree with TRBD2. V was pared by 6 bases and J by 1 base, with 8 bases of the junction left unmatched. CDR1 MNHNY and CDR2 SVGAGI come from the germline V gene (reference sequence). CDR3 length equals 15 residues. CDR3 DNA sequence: TGTGCCAGCAGCGAATGGTCTAGCGGGTCCTACGAGCAGTACTTC. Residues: CASSEWSSGSYEQYF.

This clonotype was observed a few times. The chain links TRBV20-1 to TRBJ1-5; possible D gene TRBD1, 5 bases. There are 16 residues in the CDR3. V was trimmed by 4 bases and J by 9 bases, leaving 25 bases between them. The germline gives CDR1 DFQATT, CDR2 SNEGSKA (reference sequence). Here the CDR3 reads CSATRPGTAIKRPQHF. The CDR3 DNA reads TGCAGTGCTACTAGACCCGGGACTGCTATCAAACGGCCCCAGCATTTT.